The entry below gives a single TCR beta chain sequence along with its context. This clonotype was picked up a small number of times. Its antigen is still unknown. Nothing much larger sits one base from this clone, and base qualities are not available. The data belong to a study of T cells in Graves' hyperthyroidism and ophthalmopathy (dated by TCRdb to between 2018 and 2021). Notes on the research overall: Peripheral blood was collected at initial diagnosis, before any treatment. To identify TCR V-J signatures that set the groups apart, the researchers used a discovery cohort of more than 95 patients, made up of under 45 with Graves' ophthalmopathy and about 55 with stable Graves' hyperthyroidism. Whether ophthalmopathy could be predicted prospectively was tested in an independent validation cohort made up of some 20 hyperthyroidism patients plus 17 patients who later progressed to ophthalmopathy. For training and testing, the approximately 92 patients in the discovery cohort were randomly divided in a 7:3 ratio. The study also compared thyroid tissue and blood T-cell repertoires from several Graves' hyperthyroidism patients. After sampling, hyperthyroidism patients received methimazole starting at 30 mg daily, and ophthalmopathy patients received high-dose intravenous methylprednisolone. The paper reports TCR Vbeta CDR3 sequencing of over 120 peripheral blood samples: 43 ophthalmopathy, over 70 hyperthyroidism and around 17 progressor patients.

CDR1 and CDR2 are read off the germline V gene (reference sequence) as LNHDA and SQIVND. At the junction V is shortened by 3 bases and J by 1 base, with 18 bases in between. From the cysteine up to the phenylalanine, the CDR3 has a length of 17 residues. Of all the DNA, just the CDR3 is kept, 51 bases in frame from base 1. In the ophthalmopathy patients, disease was moderately to severely active, with a Clinical Activity Score of 3 or more, a NOSPECS grade of 4 or more, and a duration of less than 3 months. Exclusion was applied to patients with uncontrolled infections, other autoimmune diseases, pregnancy or lactation. Diagnoses relied on clinical symptoms, serum thyroxine and TRAb, thyroid ultrasound and orbital computed tomography. PBMCs were isolated from 10 ml of fresh peripheral blood by Ficoll-Paque density gradient centrifugation. Total RNA was extracted using Trizol reagent, and RNA quality was assessed on an Agilent 2100 Bioanalyzer.

The investigation overall reported the following: In validation, the model predicted progression to ophthalmopathy with approximately 71% sensitivity and less than 80% specificity, a median of 6.5 months before onset. No statistical method was used to fix the sample size in advance, and group allocation was not hidden from the investigators. In cross-validation, a model built on a 13 V-J signature told ophthalmopathy apart from stable hyperthyroidism with approximately 91% sensitivity and about 81% specificity, and in testing the same model reached 80%/75%. Most expanded thyroid clonotypes (frequency above 0.001) were also detected in blood, suggesting blood repertoires may reflect thyroid immune responses.

Amplification of TCR beta CDR3 regions was carried out from RNA transcripts. A first-round RT-PCR of the TCR CDR3 used the HTBI primer set with the Qiagen OneStep RT-PCR kit. Libraries were constructed in a second round of multiplex PCR, after which size selection and purification were performed. Paired-end sequencing of the libraries was performed with 100 bp reads on an Illumina HiSeq2000. The original methods were these. SOAPnuke was used to process the raw data, removing reads that contained adapters or uncalled bases, had a mean Phred below 15, or lacked an exact match to the constant primer or identifier. High-quality paired reads were merged with COPE v1.2.5, and unique nucleotide sequences were defined as clonotypes. Clonotypes were aligned to IMGT TRBV, TRBD and TRBJ reference segments using MiTCR v1.1. Only V-J combinations with frequency above 0.0001, covering about 99% of repertoires, were analysed. A TCS score was defined as the ratio between F50 (clonal expansion) and ExV (chaos), using BLOSUM62-based TCRdist between CDR3 peptides within each V-J. Welch's t-statistics and random forest reduced 500 to 650 V-J features to roughly 13, which were used in a naive Bayes classifier (R e1071). In-frame beta chains were kept once TCRdb had trimmed the public reads at Q25 with fastp and called clones with MiXCR. Rows are unified per CDR3 protein, each entry keeping the most common DNA and genes. The V and J calls were determined by TCRdb, not by the authors. The sample profile shows about 530,000 distinct CDR3 sequences; about 15% of them were found once. About 16% of the sample is taken by the ten largest.

The chain couples TRBV19 to TRBJ1-1; the D gene is not confidently resolved. Sequences were obtained from blood. The receptor was derived from a young woman with Graves' ophthalmopathy. The CDR3 reads as follows: CASSMSGPWASNTEAFF. The DNA sequence is given as TGTGCCAGTAGTATGTCCGGCCCTTGGGCTTCGAACACTGAAGCTTTCTTT.